This TCR beta chain was documented in a study of CD8 T cells in ankylosing spondylitis. The CDR3 has 14 residues. Germline CDR1 is LNHNV and CDR2 is YYDKDF (reference sequence). Trimming left V 0 bases short and J 2 bases short, with 7 bases between. TCRdb re-called the 5' RACE reads through MiXCR, storing one row per CDR3 protein. The profile shows about 140,000 distinct CDR3 sequences, about 8% of them singletons. The rearrangement joins TRBV15 to TRBJ1-1; the D is unclear. Sequenced: synovial fluid, either unsorted or a sorted T cell fraction (not recorded which). The sequence came from a male donor with ankylosing spondylitis. As DNA, the CDR3 is TGTGCCACCAGCAGAGACTATGGTAACACTGAAGCTTTCTTT. It encodes CATSRDYGNTEAFF.